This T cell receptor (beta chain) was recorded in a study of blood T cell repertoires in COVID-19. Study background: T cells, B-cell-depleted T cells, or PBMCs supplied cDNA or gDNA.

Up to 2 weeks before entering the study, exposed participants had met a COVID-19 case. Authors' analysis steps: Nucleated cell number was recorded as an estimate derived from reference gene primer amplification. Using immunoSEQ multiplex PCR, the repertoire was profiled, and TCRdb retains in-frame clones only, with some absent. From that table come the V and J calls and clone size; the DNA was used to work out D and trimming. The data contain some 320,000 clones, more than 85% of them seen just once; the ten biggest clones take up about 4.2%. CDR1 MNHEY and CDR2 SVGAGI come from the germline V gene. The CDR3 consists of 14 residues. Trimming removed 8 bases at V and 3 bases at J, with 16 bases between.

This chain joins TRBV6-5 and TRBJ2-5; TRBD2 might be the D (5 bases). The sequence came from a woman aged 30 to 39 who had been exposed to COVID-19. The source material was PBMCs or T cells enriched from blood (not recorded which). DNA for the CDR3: TGTGCCAGCGGGCGGTCGGCGGGTGAAGAGACCCAGTACTTC. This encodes CASGRSAGEETQYF.